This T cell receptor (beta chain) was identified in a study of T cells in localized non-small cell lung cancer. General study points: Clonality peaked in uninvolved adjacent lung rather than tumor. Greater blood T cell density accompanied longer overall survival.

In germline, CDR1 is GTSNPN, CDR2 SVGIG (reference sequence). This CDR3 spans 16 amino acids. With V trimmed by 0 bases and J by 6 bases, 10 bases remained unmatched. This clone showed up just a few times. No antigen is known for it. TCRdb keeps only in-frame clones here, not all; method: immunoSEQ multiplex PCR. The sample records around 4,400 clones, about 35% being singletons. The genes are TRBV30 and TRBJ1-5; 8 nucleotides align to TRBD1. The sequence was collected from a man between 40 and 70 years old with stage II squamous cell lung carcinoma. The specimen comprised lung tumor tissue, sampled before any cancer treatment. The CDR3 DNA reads TGTGCCTGGAGTGTCCTCGGACAGGGTTTCGGTCAGCCCCAGCATTTT. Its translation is CAWSVLGQGFGQPQHF. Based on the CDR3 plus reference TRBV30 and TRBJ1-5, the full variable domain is SQTIHQWPATLVQPVGSPLSLECTVEGTSNPNLYWYRQAAGRGLQLLFYSVGIGQISSEVPQNLSASRPQDRQFILSSKKLLLSDSGFYLCAWSVLGQGFGQPQHFGDGTRLSIL.